The TCR beta chain under discussion was sequenced for a study of T cells in Graves' hyperthyroidism and ophthalmopathy. This clonotype has a count of ten or more. What it binds is not known. Trimming cost V 5 bases and J 4 bases, with 12 bases left between them. This CDR3 is built from 13 residues. Germline loops: CDR1 SGHTA, CDR2 FQGNSA. Notes on the study in general: A model built on 13 V-J features separated ophthalmopathy from stable hyperthyroidism.

Newly diagnosed patients aged 18 to 65 had hyperthyroidism of under 2 months' duration. There were TCR beta CDR3 regions amplified from RNA transcripts. The HTBI primer set was used in a first-round RT-PCR of the TCR CDR3. TCRdb fed the multiplex PCR reads into MiXCR, producing one record per CDR3 protein. The table lists around 520,000 distinct CDR3 sequences, roughly 15% of them singletons. This TCR derives from a woman between 35 and 50 years old with Graves' hyperthyroidism. Sequencing was done on a sample of blood. The chain uses TRBV7-2 and TRBJ2-7; D ambiguous. CDR3: CASSTIDIYEQYF. The CDR3 bases are TGTGCCAGCAGCACGATCGACATATACGAGCAGTACTTC.